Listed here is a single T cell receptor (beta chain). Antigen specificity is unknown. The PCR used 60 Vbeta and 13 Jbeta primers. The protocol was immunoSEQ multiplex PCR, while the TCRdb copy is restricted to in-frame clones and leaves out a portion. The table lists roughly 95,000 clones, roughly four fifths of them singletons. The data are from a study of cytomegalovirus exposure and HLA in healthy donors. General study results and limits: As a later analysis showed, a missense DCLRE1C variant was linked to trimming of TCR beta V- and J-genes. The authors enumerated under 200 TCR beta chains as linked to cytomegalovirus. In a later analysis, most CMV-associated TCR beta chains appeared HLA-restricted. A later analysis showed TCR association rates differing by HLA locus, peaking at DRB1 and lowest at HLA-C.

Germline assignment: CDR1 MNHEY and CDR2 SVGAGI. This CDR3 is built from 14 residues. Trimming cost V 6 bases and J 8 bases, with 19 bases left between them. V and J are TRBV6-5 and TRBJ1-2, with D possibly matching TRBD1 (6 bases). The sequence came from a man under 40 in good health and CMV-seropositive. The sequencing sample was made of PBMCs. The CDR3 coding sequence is TGTGCCAGCAGCTTCGACAGGATCCAAAGCGGCTACACCTTC. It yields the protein CASSFDRIQSGYTF.